This record concerns one T cell receptor beta chain sequence. It has no known antigen specificity. The input lacks base qualities; no much larger clone sits a single base away. Untouched CD4+ T cells were isolated from Ficoll-separated PBMC through negative selection with magnetic beads, and an average purity of 97.7% was reached. Untouched CD4+ T cells were isolated with magnetic beads from Ficoll-separated PBMC, and a purity of about 98% was reached with negligible CD8+ contamination. Peripheral blood mononuclear cells came from the buffy coats of a few healthy blood donors. Each of the three donors was CMV seronegative. The DNeasy Blood & Tissue Kit was used to extract genomic DNA. Genomic DNA from sorted CD137+CD4+ cells and from pre-culture CD4+ baseline samples of each subject was subjected to TCRB sequencing. The sample originates from a study of T cell repertoires and HLA-DP antigens (dated by TCRdb to between 2018 and 2020). Regarding the research as a whole: An in vitro model of CD4+ T cell alloreactivity against allogeneic HLA-DP presented by transduced HeLa cells was used in the study. One alloantigen differed from self by one peptide-binding groove amino acid, whereas the other differed by ten, modelling structurally similar versus dissimilar alloantigens. Of the three donors, two were male and one was female, and their ages ranged from the 18-to-29 age band up to the 60-to-69 age band. Average DNA input was about 240 ng for sorted CD137+CD4+ samples, compared with 1,200 ng for pre-culture CD4+ samples. The research as a whole found: The naive and memory CD4+ repertoires were not analysed as separate populations. Sorted CD137+ cells showed similar clonality against both alloantigens, at 0.35 to 0.45, which was much higher than the 0.03 to 0.04 seen in pre-culture samples. An average cumulative frequency of about 39% against one allele and under 65% against the other was found for clones undetected before culture. The study was limited by having just a few donors, by relying on a non-physiological HeLa antigen-presenting system, and by using total CD4+ cells as responders.

TCRB CDR3 regions were amplified with the immunoSEQ multiplex PCR using forward primers for 54 TRBV segments and reverse primers for 13 TRBJ segments. Pre-culture CD4+ samples were sequenced at deep resolution with a target of some 200,000 T cell genomes. Amplicons were sequenced on an Illumina HiSeq System, producing 87 bp reads covering the CDR3. The authors' analysis ran thus. PCR and sequencing errors in the reads were corrected, and CDR3 regions were defined by aligning to IMGT reference sequences. Synthetic template pools were used to estimate the numbers of templates and unique rearrangements. Clonality was computed by subtracting Pielou's evenness from 1. The Daley-Smith estimator was used to estimate richness. Morisita's index was used to measure repertoire overlap. Clones present in cultured samples but not detected in the pre-culture repertoire of the same donor were defined as low-abundance clones. The clones in this table, taken by TCRdb from immuneACCESS, are in-frame only. Not every clone is retained; where verified, under half of the shortfall comes from an unresolved V gene, and the cause of the rest is unknown. That table is the source of V, J and clone size, and D and trimming were worked out from the DNA. Within this sample are about 120,000 clones, with 90% to 95% of them counted one time only. 0.25% to 0.3% of the sample is taken by the ten largest.

Its CDR3 holds 15 amino acids, cysteine through phenylalanine. Solely the CDR3 DNA is kept, with 45 bases framed from the first base. From the germline V gene, CDR1 is MNHEY and CDR2 is SVGAGI. Trimming accounts for 2 bases at V and 4 bases at J, while the number of junction bases matched to no gene is 5. The origin of this receptor is a woman in her late teens or twenties in good health and CMV-seronegative. The sequenced sample was CD4+ T cells from PBMCs. The chain is assembled from TRBV6-5 and TRBJ1-1, with 9 junctional bases fitting TRBD1. The CDR3: CASSYTGGAGTEAFF. The DNA sequence reads TGTGCCAGCAGTTACACAGGGGGCGCCGGCACTGAAGCTTTCTTT.